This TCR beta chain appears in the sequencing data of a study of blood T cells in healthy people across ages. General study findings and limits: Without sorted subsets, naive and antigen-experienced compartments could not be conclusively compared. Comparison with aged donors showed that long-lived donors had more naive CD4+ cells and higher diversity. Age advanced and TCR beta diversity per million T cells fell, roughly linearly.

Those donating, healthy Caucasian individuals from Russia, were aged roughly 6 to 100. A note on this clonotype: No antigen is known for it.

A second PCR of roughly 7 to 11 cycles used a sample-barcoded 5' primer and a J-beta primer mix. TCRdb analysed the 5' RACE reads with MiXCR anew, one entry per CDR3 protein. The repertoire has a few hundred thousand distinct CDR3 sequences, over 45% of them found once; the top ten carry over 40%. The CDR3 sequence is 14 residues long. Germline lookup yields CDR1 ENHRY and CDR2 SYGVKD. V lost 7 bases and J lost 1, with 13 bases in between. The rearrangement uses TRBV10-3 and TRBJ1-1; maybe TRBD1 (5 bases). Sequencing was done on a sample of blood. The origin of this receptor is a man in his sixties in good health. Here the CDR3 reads CAITQGRENTEAFF. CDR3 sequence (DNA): TGTGCCATCACTCAGGGCAGGGAGAACACTGAAGCTTTCTTT.